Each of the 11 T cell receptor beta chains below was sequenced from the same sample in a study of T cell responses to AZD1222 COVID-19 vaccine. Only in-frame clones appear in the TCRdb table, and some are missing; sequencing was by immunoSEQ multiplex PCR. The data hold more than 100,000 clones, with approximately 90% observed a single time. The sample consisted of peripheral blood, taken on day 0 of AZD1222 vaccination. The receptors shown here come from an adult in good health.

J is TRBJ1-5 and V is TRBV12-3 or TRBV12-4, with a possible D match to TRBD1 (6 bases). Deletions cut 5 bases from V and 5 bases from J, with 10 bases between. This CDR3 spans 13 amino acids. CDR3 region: CASSAQGYQPQHF. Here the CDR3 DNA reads TGTGCCAGCAGTGCACAGGGTTATCAGCCCCAGCATTTT.

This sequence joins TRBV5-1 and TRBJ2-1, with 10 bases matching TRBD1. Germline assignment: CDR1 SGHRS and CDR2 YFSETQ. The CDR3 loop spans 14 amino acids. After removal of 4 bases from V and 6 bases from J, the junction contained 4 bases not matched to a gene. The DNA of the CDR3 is TGCGCCAGCAGCACAAGACAGGGGGCCAATGAGCAGTTCTTC. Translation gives CASSTRQGANEQFF. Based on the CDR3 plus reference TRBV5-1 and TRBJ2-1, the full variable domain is KAGVTQTPRYLIKTRGQQVTLSCSPISGHRSVSWYQQTPGQGLQFLFEYFSETQRNKGNFPGRFSGRQFSNSRSEMNVSTLELGDSALYLCASSTRQGANEQFFGPGTRLTVL.

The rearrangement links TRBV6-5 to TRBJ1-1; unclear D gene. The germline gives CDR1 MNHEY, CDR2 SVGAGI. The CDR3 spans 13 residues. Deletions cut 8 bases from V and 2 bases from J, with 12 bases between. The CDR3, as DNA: TGTGCCAGCGAAAGAGGGAGAAACACTGAAGCTTTCTTT. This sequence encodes CASERGRNTEAFF.

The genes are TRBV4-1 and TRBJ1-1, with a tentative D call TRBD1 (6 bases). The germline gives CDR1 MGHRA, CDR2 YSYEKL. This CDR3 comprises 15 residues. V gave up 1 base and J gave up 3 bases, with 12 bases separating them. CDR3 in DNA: TGCGCCAGCAGCCAAGGTCGGGGGGCGTACACTGAAGCTTTCTTT. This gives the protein CASSQGRGAYTEAFF.

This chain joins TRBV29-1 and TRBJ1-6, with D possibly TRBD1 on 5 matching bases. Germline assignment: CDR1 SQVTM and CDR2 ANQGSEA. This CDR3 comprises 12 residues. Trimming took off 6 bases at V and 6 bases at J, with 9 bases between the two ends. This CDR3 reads CSVGEGNSPLHF. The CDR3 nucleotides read TGCAGCGTGGGGGAAGGTAATTCACCCCTCCACTTT.

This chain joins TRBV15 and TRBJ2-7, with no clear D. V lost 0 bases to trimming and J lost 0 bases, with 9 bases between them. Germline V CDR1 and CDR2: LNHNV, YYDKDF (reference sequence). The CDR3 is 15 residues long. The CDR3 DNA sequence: TGTGCCACCAGCAGAGAGTACACAAACTCCTACGAGCAGTACTTC. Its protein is CATSREYTNSYEQYF.

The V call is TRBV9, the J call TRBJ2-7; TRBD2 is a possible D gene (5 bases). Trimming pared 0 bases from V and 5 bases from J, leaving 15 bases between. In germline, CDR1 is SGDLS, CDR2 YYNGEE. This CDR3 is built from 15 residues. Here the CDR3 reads CASSVGEGSVHEQYF. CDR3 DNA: TGTGCCAGCAGCGTAGGAGAAGGGAGCGTCCACGAGCAGTACTTC.

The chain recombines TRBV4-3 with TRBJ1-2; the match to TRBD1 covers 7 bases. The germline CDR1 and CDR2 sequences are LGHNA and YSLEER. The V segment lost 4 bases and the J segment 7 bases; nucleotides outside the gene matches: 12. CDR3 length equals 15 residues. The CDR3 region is CASSPGDSSAGGYTF. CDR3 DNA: TGCGCCAGCAGCCCTGGGGACAGCTCTGCGGGTGGCTACACCTTC.

CDR3 loop: CASSPDTSYEQYF. CDR3 nucleotide sequence: TGTGCCAGCAGCCCGGACACCTCCTACGAGCAGTACTTC. The chain carries TRBV3-1 (or the pseudogene TRBV3-2) and TRBJ2-7; D may be TRBD1 (5 bases). The V end was cut by 4 bases, the J end by 0 bases, with 7 bases between. Germline V CDR1 and CDR2: LGHDT, YNNKEL (reference sequence). CDR3 length equals 13 residues.

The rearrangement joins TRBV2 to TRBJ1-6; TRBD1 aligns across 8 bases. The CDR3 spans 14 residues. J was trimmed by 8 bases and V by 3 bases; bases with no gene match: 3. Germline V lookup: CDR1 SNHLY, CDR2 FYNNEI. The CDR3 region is CASSDQGAYSPLHF. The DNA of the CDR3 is TGTGCCAGCAGTGATCAGGGGGCCTATTCACCCCTCCACTTT.

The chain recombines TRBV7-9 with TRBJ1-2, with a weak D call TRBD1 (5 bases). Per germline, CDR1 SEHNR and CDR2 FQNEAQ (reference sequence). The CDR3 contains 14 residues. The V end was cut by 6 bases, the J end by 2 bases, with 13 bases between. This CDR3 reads CASSERGLNYGYTF. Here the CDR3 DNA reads TGTGCCAGCAGTGAAAGGGGCTTAAACTATGGCTACACCTTC.